This T cell receptor beta chain was captured in a study of CD8 T cells in Susac syndrome (dated by TCRdb to between 2018 and 2020). For the study in its entirety: Of the Susac syndrome patients who were sequenced, eight were in clinical remission while about six had clinically active disease. At blood withdrawal, Susac syndrome patients were therapy-naive, treated with corticosteroids (with IVIg additionally given to some), or treated with IVIg alone. The study used repertoire sequencing to test whether antigen drove CD8+ T cell activation and differentiation in Susac syndrome.

Peripheral blood CD8+ and CD4+ T cells from healthy donors, Susac syndrome patients and multiple sclerosis patients were profiled by high-throughput TCR beta sequencing. Susac syndrome patients met recently defined diagnostic criteria for definite or probable disease. CD8+ TEMRA cells were enriched by FACS, while bulk CD8+ and CD4+ T cells were purified by magnetic negative isolation. Blood was drawn into EDTA tubes, processed within 24 hours, and PBMCs were isolated by density gradient centrifugation. PBMCs intended for TCR sequencing were cryopreserved in liquid nitrogen and thawed later in a water bath at 37 degrees C. The sorted or isolated CD4+, CD8+ and CD8+ TEMRA cells reached a purity of at least 90%. The full study reports these points: The study acknowledged that relatively few individuals were included in the TCR sequencing and HLA analysis. In the CD4+ T cell repertoire of Susac syndrome patients, clonal expansion was not detected.

RNA was extracted using the RNeasy kit, and roughly 0.5 to 1 microgram was reverse transcribed with random hexamers. TCR beta CDR3 regions were amplified with the immunoSEQ multiplex PCR assay covering 54 Vbeta and 13 Jbeta segments. Bias from PCR amplification was corrected by using a synthetic template baseline for primer optimization and for computational correction. In the source study's methods: Reads were assigned to V, D and J genes according to IMGT and analyzed in immunoSEQ Analyzer, with only productive sequences retained. To calculate clonality, Shannon entropy was normalized by log2 of the number of productive unique sequences and then subtracted from one. For each patient and control, public and private clones were evaluated among the 100 most prevalent clones. Susac-specific clones were defined as absent from healthy and MS cohorts, 800 to 1,200 published viral clones and other ImmuneACCESS disease sequences. The raw public data were reprocessed by TCRdb itself: fastp quality trimming at Q25, MiXCR clonotype calling, in-frame beta chains only. Each entry merges the rows of one CDR3 protein and shows their most common DNA and genes. None of the V and J calls come from the authors' own analysis; TCRdb made them. Within this sample are around 200,000 distinct CDR3 sequences, with roughly 94% of them counted one time only. 0.099% of the sample belongs to the ten largest clones.

From the cysteine through the phenylalanine, the CDR3 covers 12 amino acids. CDR3 DNA only is kept here, 36 bases in frame from base 1. Trimming takes 4 bases from V and 3 bases from J, and the germline ends sit 7 bases apart. Reading the germline V gene (reference sequence) gives CDR1 SGHAT and CDR2 FQDESV. Details on this clonotype: Its specific antigen is unknown. No much larger clonotype is one base removed from it; base qualities were not supplied.

The sample taken for sequencing was CD4+ T cells from PBMCs. The receptor's source is a human donor with Susac syndrome. This chain is built from TRBV11-1 and TRBJ2-7, with no confident D gene call. The DNA sequence is TGTGCCAGCAGCTATACCCACTACGAGCAGTACTTC. It codes for CASSYTHYEQYF.